The sequence of this T cell receptor beta chain was determined in a study of response to subunit inactivated influenza vaccine. This clonotype was recorded many times. Antigen: not known. The CDR3 is 15 residues long. Germline assignment: CDR1 SEHNR and CDR2 FQNEAQ (reference sequence). V dropped 4 bases and J dropped 0 bases, with 10 bases sitting between them. General study findings and limits: There was a suggestion from the authors that each seasonal influenza vaccination recruits few new T cells.

TCRdb used MiXCR to reprocess the RT-PCR reads, holding one entry per CDR3 protein. The top ten hold about 7.4% of the sample, which has roughly 630,000 distinct CDR3 sequences, about 14% seen once. The J gene is TRBJ1-3, the V gene TRBV7-9, with a possible D match to TRBD1 (6 bases). The material was PBMCs from blood, obtained around 15 days before vaccination. This receptor was taken from a man over 45 who received an inactivated influenza vaccine. CDR3 residues: CASSSGQFSGNTIYF. The CDR3 DNA reads as TGTGCCAGCAGCTCCGGACAGTTCTCTGGAAACACCATATATTTT.